Presented here are 8 T cell receptor beta chains from one specimen sequenced in a study of blood T cell repertoires in COVID-19. Measured with immunoSEQ multiplex PCR; TCRdb has only the in-frame clones, and not every one. The table has 250,000 to 300,000 clones, roughly 91% seen once. The sequenced sample consisted of peripheral blood. The receptors were gathered from a woman aged 40 to 50 who had recovered from COVID-19.

CDR3 sequence reads: CAANGANQPQHF. CDR3 nucleotide sequence: TGTGCCGCTAATGGAGCCAATCAGCCCCAGCATTTT. The V call is TRBV28, the J call TRBJ1-5, with D unclear. This CDR3 is built from 12 residues. Trimming cost V 11 bases and J 3 bases, with 11 bases left between them. Germline V gives CDR1 MDHEN, CDR2 SYDVKM.

This clone was seen only once. The genes are TRBV10-3 and TRBJ2-7, with 9 bases fitting TRBD2. Germline-derived CDR1 and CDR2 are ENHRY and SYGVKD. This CDR3 has 13 amino acids. V shed 7 bases and J 6 bases; nucleotides not matched to a gene: 7. The CDR3: CAIKPSGTPEQYF. The CDR3 nucleotides read TGTGCCATCAAACCTAGCGGGACCCCCGAGCAGTACTTC.

This clone was seen a handful of times. The chain links TRBV27 to TRBJ1-2; TRBD1 agrees at 7 bases. The germline V gene encodes CDR1 MNHEY and CDR2 SMNVEV (reference sequence). Losses at the gene ends were 6 bases for V and 8 bases for J; bases not matched to a gene: 6. The CDR3 covers 12 residues. The CDR3 is CASSNNRGGYTF. In DNA form, the CDR3 reads TGTGCCAGCAGCAACAACAGGGGCGGCTACACCTTC.

The rearrangement joins TRBV6-6 to TRBJ1-1, with TRBD1 matching over 9 bases. Unmatched junction bases numbered 6, after V lost 7 bases and J lost 0 bases. CDR3 size: 15 residues. Looked up from germline, CDR1 is MNHNY and CDR2 is SVGAGI (reference sequence). CDR3 DNA: TGTGCCAGCACCCCACAGGGGGCGCTGAACACTGAAGCTTTCTTT. It codes for CASTPQGALNTEAFF.

The genes are TRBV19 and TRBJ2-1; tentative D call: TRBD1 (6 bases). V lost 4 bases and J 5 bases, leaving 12 bases between the germline ends. CDR1 and CDR2 (germline): LNHDA, SQIVND (reference sequence). CDR3 length: 14 residues. The chain's CDR3 is CASSTLGQNNEQFF. The CDR3 DNA reads as TGTGCCAGTAGTACTTTAGGACAGAACAATGAGCAGTTCTTC.

This chain joins TRBV6-5 and TRBJ1-2; TRBD1 agrees at 8 bases. Trimming took 8 bases from V and 3 from J; bases not matched to a gene: 11. CDR1 and CDR2 from the germline V gene are MNHEY and SVGAGI. CDR3 length: 15 residues. CDR3 nucleotides: TGTGCCAGCGGCGACAGGGGTGGGGGGGACTATGGCTACACCTTC. Protein product: CASGDRGGGDYGYTF.

The J gene is TRBJ2-3, the V gene TRBV29-1; 11 positions agree with TRBD2. The CDR3 totals 15 residues. The ends lost 4 bases at V and 2 bases at J; junction bases unmatched: 5. CDR1 is SQVTM and CDR2 is ANQGSEA in the germline V gene. The chain's CDR3 is CSVALAGGPTDTQYF. The CDR3 nucleotides are TGCAGCGTTGCCCTAGCGGGAGGCCCCACAGATACGCAGTATTTT.

The gene calls are TRBV7-2 and TRBJ2-2; 14 nucleotides agree with TRBD2. Germline V gene lookup returns CDR1 SGHTA and CDR2 FQGNSA. The CDR3 is made up of 19 amino acids. V gave up 5 bases and J gave up 3 bases; unmatched junction bases: 11. CDR3 coding DNA: TGTGCCAGCAGCCCAAAGGGACTAGCGGGAGCAGGGTACACCGGGGAGCTGTTTTTT. Its translation is CASSPKGLAGAGYTGELFF.